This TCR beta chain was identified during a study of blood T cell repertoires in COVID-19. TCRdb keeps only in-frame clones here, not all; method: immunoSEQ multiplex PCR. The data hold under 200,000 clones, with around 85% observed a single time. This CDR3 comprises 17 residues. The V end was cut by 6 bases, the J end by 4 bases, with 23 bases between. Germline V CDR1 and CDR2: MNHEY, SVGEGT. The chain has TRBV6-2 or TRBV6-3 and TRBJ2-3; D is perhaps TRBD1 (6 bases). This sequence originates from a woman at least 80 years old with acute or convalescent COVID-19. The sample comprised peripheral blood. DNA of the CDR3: TGTGCCAGCAGCACCCAGGTCCGTTCCAGGGGCGCAGATACGCAGTATTTT. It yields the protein CASSTQVRSRGADTQYF.